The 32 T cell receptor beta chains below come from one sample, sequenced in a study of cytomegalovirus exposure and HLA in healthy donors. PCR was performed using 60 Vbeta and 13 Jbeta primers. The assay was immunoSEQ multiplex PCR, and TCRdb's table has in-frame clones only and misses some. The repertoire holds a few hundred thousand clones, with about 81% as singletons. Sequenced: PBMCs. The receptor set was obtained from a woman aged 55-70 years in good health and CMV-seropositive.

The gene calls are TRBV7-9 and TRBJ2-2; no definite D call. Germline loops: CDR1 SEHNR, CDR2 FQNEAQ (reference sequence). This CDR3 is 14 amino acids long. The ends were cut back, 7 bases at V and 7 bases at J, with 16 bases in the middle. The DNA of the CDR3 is TGTGCCAGCACCCGCGAGGTGGCGAGCGGGGAGCTGTTTTTT. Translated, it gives CASTREVASGELFF. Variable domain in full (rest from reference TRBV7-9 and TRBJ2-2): DTGVSQNPRHKITKRGQNVTFRCDPISEHNRLYWYRQTLGQGPEFLTYFQNEAQLEKSRLLSDRFSAERPKGSFSTLEIQRTEQGDSAMYLCASTREVASGELFFGEGSRLTVL.

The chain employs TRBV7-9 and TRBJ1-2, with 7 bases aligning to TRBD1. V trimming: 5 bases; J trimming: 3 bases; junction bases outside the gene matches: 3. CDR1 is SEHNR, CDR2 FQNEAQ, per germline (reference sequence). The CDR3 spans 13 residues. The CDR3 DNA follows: TGTGCCAGCAGCCTACAGGGGCACTATGGCTACACCTTC. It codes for CASSLQGHYGYTF.

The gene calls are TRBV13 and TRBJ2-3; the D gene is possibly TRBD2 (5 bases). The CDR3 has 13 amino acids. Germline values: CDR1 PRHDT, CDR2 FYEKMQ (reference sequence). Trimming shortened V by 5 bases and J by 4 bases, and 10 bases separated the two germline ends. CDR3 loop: CASSPPGADTQYF. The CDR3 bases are TGTGCCAGCAGCCCCCCCGGGGCAGATACGCAGTATTTT.

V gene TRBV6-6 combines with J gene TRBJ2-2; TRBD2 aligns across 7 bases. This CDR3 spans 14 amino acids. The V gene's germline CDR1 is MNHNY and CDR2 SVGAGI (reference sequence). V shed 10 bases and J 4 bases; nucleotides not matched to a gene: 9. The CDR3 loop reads CATTSVHATGELFF. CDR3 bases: TGTGCCACTACTAGCGTACACGCCACCGGGGAGCTGTTTTTT.

The CDR3 loop is CASSLRARGEQYF. Written as DNA, the CDR3 is TGCGCCAGCAGCTTAAGGGCCAGGGGCGAGCAGTACTTC. The chain recombines TRBV5-1 with TRBJ2-7, with D perhaps TRBD1 (6 bases). Germline-derived CDR1 and CDR2 are SGHRS and YFSETQ. The CDR3 spans 13 residues. V lost 2 bases, J lost 6 bases, and 12 bases lay in between.

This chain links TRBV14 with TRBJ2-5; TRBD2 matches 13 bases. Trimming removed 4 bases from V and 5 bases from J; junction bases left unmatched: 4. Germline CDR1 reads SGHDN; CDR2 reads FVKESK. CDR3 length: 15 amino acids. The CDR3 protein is CASSRGLAGVETQYF. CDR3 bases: TGTGCCAGCAGCCGAGGACTAGCGGGAGTTGAGACCCAGTACTTC.

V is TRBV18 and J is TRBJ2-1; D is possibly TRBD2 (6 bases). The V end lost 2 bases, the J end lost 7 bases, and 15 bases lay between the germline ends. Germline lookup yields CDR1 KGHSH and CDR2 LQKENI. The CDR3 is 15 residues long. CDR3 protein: CASSPGTGSLNEQFF. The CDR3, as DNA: TGTGCCAGCTCACCAGGGACTGGATCGTTGAATGAGCAGTTCTTC.

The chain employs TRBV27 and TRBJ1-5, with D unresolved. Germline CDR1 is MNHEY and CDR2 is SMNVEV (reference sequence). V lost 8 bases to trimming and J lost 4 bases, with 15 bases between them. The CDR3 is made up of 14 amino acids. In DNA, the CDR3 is TGTGCCAGCGGAAATCGGGAGAGTAATCAGCCCCAGCATTTT. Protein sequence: CASGNRESNQPQHF.

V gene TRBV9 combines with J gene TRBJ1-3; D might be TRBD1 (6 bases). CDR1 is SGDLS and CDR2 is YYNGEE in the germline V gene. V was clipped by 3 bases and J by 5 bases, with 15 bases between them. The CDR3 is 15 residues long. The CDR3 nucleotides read TGTGCCAGCAGCGCCGCACAGGGTCTGAGAAACACCATATATTTT. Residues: CASSAAQGLRNTIYF.

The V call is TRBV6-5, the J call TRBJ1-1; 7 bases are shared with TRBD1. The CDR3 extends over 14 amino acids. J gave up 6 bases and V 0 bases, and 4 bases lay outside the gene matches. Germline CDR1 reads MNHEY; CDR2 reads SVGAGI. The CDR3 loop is CASSYSTGRAEAFF. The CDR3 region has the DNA TGTGCCAGCAGTTACTCGACAGGGCGGGCTGAAGCTTTCTTT.

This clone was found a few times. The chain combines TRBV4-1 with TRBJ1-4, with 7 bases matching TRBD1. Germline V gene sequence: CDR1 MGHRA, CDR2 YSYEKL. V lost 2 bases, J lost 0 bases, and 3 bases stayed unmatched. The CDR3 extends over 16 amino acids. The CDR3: CASSQRQGATNEKLFF. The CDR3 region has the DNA TGCGCCAGCAGCCAACGGCAGGGGGCAACTAATGAAAAACTGTTTTTT.

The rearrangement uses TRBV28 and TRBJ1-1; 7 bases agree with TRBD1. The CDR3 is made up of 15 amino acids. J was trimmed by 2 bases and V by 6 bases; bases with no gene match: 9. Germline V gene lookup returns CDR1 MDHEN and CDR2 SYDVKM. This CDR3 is CASRRQGGGNTEAFF. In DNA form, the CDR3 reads TGTGCCAGCAGACGACAGGGTGGGGGAAACACTGAAGCTTTCTTT.

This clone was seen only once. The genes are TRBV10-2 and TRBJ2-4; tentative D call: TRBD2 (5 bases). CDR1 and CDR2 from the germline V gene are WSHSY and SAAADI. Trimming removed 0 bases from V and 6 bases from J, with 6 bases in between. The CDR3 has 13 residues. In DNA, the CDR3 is TGCGCCAGCAGTGAGTCACGGGGAAACATTCAGTACTTC. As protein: CASSESRGNIQYF.

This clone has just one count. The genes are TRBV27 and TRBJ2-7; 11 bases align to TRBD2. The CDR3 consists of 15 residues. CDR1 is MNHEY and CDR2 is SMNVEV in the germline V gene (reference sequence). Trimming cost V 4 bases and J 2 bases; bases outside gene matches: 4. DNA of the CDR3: TGTGCCAGCAGTTCACTAGCGGGAGAAACCTACGAGCAGTACTTC. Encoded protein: CASSSLAGETYEQYF.

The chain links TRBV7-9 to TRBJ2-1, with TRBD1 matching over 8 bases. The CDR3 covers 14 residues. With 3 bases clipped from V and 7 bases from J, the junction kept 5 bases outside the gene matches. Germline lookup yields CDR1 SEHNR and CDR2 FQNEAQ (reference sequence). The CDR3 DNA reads TGTGCCAGCAGCTTTCTTACAGGGGGGAATGAGCAGTTCTTC. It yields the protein CASSFLTGGNEQFF.

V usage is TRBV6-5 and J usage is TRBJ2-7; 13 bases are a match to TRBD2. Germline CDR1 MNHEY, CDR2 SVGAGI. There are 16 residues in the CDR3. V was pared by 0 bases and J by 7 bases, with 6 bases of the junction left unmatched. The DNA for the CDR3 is TGTGCCAGCAGTTACTCGAGGACTAGCGGGGGAGCGGAGCAGTACTTC. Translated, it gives CASSYSRTSGGAEQYF.

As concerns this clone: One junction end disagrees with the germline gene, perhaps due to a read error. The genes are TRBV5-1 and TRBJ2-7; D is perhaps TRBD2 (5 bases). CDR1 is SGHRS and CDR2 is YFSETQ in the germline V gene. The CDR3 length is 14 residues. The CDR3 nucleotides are TGCGCCAGCAGCTTGGAAGGAGGTCTCTCCGGGTTGGACTTC. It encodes CASSLEGGLSGLDF. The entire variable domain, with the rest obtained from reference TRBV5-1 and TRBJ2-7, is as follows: KAGVTQTPRYLIKTRGQQVTLSCSPISGHRSVSWYQQTPGQGLQFLFEYFSETQRNKGNFPGRFSGRQFSNSRSEMNVSTLELGDSALYLCASSLEGGLSGLDFGPGTRLTVT.

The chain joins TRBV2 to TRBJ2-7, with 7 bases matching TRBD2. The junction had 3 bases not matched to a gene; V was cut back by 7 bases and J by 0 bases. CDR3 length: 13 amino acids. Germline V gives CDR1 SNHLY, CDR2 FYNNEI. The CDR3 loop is CASKRGSSYEQYF. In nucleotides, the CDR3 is TGTGCCAGCAAGCGGGGAAGCTCCTACGAGCAGTACTTC.

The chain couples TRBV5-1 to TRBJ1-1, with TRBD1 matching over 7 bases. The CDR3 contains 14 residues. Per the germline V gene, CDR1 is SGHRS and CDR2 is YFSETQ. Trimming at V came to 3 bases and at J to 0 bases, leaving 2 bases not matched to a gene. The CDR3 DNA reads TGCGCCAGCAGCTATGGGACAGTGAACACTGAAGCTTTCTTT. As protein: CASSYGTVNTEAFF.

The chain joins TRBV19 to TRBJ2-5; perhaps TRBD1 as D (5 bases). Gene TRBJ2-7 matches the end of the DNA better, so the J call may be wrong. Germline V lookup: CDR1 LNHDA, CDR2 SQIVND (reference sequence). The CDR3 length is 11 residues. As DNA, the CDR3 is TGTGCCAGTACTGACAGCTACGAGCAGTACTTC. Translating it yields CASTDSYEQYF.

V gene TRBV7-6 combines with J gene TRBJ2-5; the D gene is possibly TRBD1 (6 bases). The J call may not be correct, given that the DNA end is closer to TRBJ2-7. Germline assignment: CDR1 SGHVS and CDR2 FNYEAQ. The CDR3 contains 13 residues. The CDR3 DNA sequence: TGTGCCAGCAGCTTAGAACAGGGCTACGAGCAGTACTTC. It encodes CASSLEQGYEQYF.

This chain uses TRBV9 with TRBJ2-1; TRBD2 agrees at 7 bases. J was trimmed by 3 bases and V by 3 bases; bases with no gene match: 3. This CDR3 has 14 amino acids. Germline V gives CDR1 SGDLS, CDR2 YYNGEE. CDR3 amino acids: CASSASGNYNEQFF. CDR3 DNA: TGTGCCAGCAGCGCCAGCGGGAACTACAATGAGCAGTTCTTC.

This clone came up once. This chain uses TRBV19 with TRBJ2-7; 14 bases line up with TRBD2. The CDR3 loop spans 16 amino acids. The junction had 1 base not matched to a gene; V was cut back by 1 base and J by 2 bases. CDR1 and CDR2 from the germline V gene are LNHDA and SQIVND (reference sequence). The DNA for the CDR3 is TGTGCCAGTAGTATAGGGACTAGCGGGAGGCCCTACGAGCAGTACTTC. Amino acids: CASSIGTSGRPYEQYF.

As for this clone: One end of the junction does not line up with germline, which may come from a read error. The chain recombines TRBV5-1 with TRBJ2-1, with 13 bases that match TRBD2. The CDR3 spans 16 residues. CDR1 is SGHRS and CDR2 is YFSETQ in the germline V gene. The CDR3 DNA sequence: TGCGCCAGCAGTTTGGGAGGGACTAGCGGGAAGAATGAGCAGTTCTTC. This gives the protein CASSLGGTSGKNEQFF.

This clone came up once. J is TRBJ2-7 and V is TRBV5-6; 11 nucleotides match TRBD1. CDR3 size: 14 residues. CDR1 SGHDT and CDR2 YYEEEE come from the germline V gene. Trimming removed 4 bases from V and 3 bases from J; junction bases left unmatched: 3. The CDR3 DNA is TGTGCCAGCAGCATCGGGACAGGGGGCTACGAGCAGTACTTC. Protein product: CASSIGTGGYEQYF.

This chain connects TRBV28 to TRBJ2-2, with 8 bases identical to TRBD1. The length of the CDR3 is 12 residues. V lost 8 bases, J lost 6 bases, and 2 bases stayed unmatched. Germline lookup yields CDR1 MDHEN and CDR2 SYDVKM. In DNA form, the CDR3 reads TGTGCCAGCGACAGGGGTTCCGGGGAGCTGTTTTTT. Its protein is CASDRGSGELFF.

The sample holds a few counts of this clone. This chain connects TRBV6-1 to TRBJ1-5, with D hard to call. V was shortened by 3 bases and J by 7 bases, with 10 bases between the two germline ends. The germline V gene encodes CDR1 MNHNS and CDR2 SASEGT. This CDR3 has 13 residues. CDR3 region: CASSDSSGQPQHF. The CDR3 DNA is TGTGCCAGCAGTGATTCCTCTGGCCAGCCCCAGCATTTT.

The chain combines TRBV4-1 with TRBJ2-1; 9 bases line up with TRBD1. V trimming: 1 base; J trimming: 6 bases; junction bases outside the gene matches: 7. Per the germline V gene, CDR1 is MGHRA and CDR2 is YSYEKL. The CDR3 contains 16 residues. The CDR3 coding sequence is TGCGCCAGCAGCCAAGGCCCTGGGACAGGGACCAATGAGCAGTTCTTC. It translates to CASSQGPGTGTNEQFF.

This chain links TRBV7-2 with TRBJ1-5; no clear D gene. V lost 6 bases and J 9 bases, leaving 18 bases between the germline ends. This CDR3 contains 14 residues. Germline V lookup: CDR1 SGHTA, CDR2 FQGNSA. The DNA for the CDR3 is TGTGCCAGCAGTTTCCTTGGGGAGGGCGCGCCCCAGCATTTT. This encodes CASSFLGEGAPQHF.

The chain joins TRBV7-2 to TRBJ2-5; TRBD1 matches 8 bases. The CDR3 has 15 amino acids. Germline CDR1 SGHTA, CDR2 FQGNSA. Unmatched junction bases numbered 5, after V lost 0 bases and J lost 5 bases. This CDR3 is CASSLAGQVAETQYF. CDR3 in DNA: TGTGCCAGCAGCTTAGCGGGACAGGTAGCGGAGACCCAGTACTTC.

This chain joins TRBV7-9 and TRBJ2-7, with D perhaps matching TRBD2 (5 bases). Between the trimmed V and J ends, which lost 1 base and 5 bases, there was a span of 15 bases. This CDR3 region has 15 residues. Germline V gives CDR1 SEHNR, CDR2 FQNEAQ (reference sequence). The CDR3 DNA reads TGTGCCAGCAGCTTAGACGGAGGTGGGTTCGACGAGCAGTACTTC. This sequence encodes CASSLDGGGFDEQYF.

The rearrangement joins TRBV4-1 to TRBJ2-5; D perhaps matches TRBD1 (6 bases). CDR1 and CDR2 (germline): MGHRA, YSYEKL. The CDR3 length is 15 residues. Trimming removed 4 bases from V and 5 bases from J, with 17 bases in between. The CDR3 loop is CASSRERQAGETQYF. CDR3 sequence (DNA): TGCGCCAGCAGCCGGGAACGACAGGCCGGGGAGACCCAGTACTTC.